Reported below is one T cell receptor beta chain. Libraries were prepared by immunoSEQ multiplex PCR; TCRdb keeps only in-frame clonotypes and omits some of them. This table holds fewer than 45,000 clones, about 88% found once. Trimming took 2 bases from V and 2 from J, leaving 9 bases between them. Germline CDR1 and CDR2: ENHRY and SYGVKD. The CDR3 is made up of 14 amino acids. The data derive from a study of T cell changes during pregnancy in multiple sclerosis. This TCR was sampled from a female donor with multiple sclerosis, enrolled in a pregnancy study. The rearrangement links TRBV10-3 to TRBJ2-5; D perhaps matches TRBD1 (5 bases). This sample comprised CD4+ T cells from peripheral blood mononuclear cells, obtained in the first trimester of pregnancy. CDR3 loop: CAISERGPQETQYF. In DNA form, the CDR3 reads TGTGCCATCAGTGAGAGGGGCCCTCAAGAGACCCAGTACTTC.